This paragraph covers one TCR beta chain sequence. Measured with immunoSEQ multiplex PCR; TCRdb has only the in-frame clones, and not every one. This table has 150,000 to 200,000 clones, 65% to 90% appearing once. This sample was included in a study of blood T cell repertoires in COVID-19. As for the study in general: COVID-19 samples, acute and convalescent, were from the United States, Italy and Spain.

The CDR3 loop spans 15 amino acids. V lost 1 base to trimming and J lost 3 bases; unmatched junction nucleotides: 3. Germline-derived CDR1 and CDR2 are LNHNV and YYDKDF (reference sequence). This clonotype was obtained from a man in his fifties with active or convalescent COVID-19. This chain links TRBV15 with TRBJ2-7; TRBD2 agrees at 10 bases. Material for sequencing was peripheral blood. CDR3 protein: CATSRAASGSYEQYF. The CDR3 region has the DNA TGTGCCACCAGCAGAGCTGCTAGCGGGAGCTACGAGCAGTACTTC.